Listed below are T cell receptor beta chains from one sample, sequenced in a study of cytomegalovirus exposure and HLA in healthy donors. Clones were read by immunoSEQ multiplex PCR, and TCRdb kept only the in-frame ones, dropping some. The data contain fewer than 200,000 clones, approximately 77% of them seen just once; the ten biggest clones take up under 1.5%. Sequencing was carried out using PBMCs. The receptor set was obtained from a young man in good health and CMV-seronegative. CDR3s include the opening cysteine and the closing phenylalanine or tryptophan. A D gene is named only where the DNA matches it firmly. Not all rows give a size; the values are once, few, many and, for expanded clones, a class.

cdr3_length d_call clone_size j_call v_call cdr3_nt cdr3_aa
21 TRBD2 - TRBJ2-3 TRBV10-1 TGCGCCAGCAGTGGTGCCAGCCCGGGACTAGCGGGAGCGATACGCACAGATACGCAGTATTTT CASSGASPGLAGAIRTDTQYF
14 - - TRBJ2-5 TRBV6-6 TGTGCCAGCAGTTACACAAGGCTCCAGGGGACCCAGTACTTC CASSYTRLQGTQYF
16 - once TRBJ1-4 TRBV19 TGTGCCAGTAGTACCAACCCCCAGGAGGTGGGGGAAAAACTGTTTTTT CASSTNPQEVGEKLFF
16 - - TRBJ2-5 TRBV6-6 TGTGCCAGCAGTTCCATCGTCGGGACTGCATTGGAGACCCAGTACTTC CASSSIVGTALETQYF
14 - - TRBJ2-1 TRBV28 TGTGCCAGCAGTCCCGGGACTGGATACAATGAGCAGTTCTTC CASSPGTGYNEQFF
16 TRBD1 - TRBJ2-7 TRBV18 TGTGCCAGCTCCCCCCGGCCGGGGACAGGGTCCTACGAGCAGTACTTC CASSPRPGTGSYEQYF
14 TRBD1 - TRBJ1-2 TRBV4-1 TGCGCCAGCAGCCCTAGGACAGGGAACTATGGCTACACCTTC CASSPRTGNYGYTF
16 - - TRBJ2-5 TRBV9 TGTGCCAGCAGCGTAGGTATCGAGGCAGGGCAGGAGACCCAGTACTTC CASSVGIEAGQETQYF
14 - - TRBJ1-2 TRBV28 TGTGCCAGCAGTTTATGGGGGGGGAACTATGGCTACACCTTC CASSLWGGNYGYTF
13 - - TRBJ1-1 TRBV7-2 TGTGCCAGCAGCTTAGGGCCCGACACTGAAGCTTTCTTT CASSLGPDTEAFF
14 TRBD1 - TRBJ1-1 TRBV5-1 TGCGCCAGCAGCAGACAGGGCCACAACACTGAAGCTTTCTTT CASSRQGHNTEAFF
13 - few TRBJ2-2 TRBV6-5 TGTGCCAGCAGTTACCCCTATGGCGGGGAGCTGTTTTTT CASSYPYGGELFF
16 - - TRBJ1-5 TRBV27 TGTGCCAGCAGCCTGAACCTTGACAGGTCCAATCAGCCCCAGCATTTT CASSLNLDRSNQPQHF
16 - - TRBJ2-6 TRBV4-3 TGCGCCAGCAGCCAAGAGACAAACTCTGGGGCCAACGTCCTGACTTTC CASSQETNSGANVLTF
12 - - TRBJ1-1 TRBV29-1 TGCAGCGTTGAATCCCGGGGCACTGAAGCTTTCTTT CSVESRGTEAFF
13 - - TRBJ1-1 TRBV6-5 TGTGCCAGCAATAATTACATGAACACTGAAGCTTTCTTT CASNNYMNTEAFF
18 TRBD1 - TRBJ2-1 TRBV11-3 TGTGCCAGCAGCTCAGCTAGCGAGGGACAGGGCTCTGGAAATGAGCAGTTCTTC CASSSASEGQGSGNEQFF
14 TRBD1 - TRBJ2-5 TRBV18 TGTGCCAGCTCACCACCGGGGACAGGGGAGACCCAGTACTTC CASSPPGTGETQYF
12 - - TRBJ2-7 TRBV7-9 TGTGCCAGCGGGGACTCCACCTACGAGCAGTACTTC CASGDSTYEQYF
15 TRBD2 - TRBJ2-2 TRBV2 TGTGCCAGCACCCTAGCGGGGGATAGGACCGGGGAGCTGTTTTTT CASTLAGDRTGELFF
15 - - TRBJ2-1 TRBV28 TGTGCCAGCAGTTTCCCCCCCGGTCCTAGTAGAGAGCAGTTCTTC CASSFPPGPSREQFF
15 - - TRBJ1-2 TRBV28 TGTGCCAGCAGTTTGGGGGGGCCCGGGGGATATGGCTACACCTTC CASSLGGPGGYGYTF
12 TRBD1 - TRBJ2-5 TRBV29-1 TGCAGCACGGACAGGGGGGGAGAGACCCAGTACTTC CSTDRGGETQYF
16 TRBD2 - TRBJ2-7 TRBV6-6 TGTGCCAGCAGTCCTATTCTAGCGGGAGCCTCCTACGAGCAGTACTTC CASSPILAGASYEQYF
14 - - TRBJ1-1 TRBV28 TGTGCCAGCAGTTTAAGGGACAAAACGGGGGGAGCTTTCTTT CASSLRDKTGGAFF
15 - - TRBJ1-2 TRBV6-5 TGTGCCAGCAGTTACTCACAGGGCCATAACTATGGCTACACCTTC CASSYSQGHNYGYTF
14 - - TRBJ2-6 TRBV6-5 TGTGCCAGCCAAACGGGTGTCGGGGCCAACGTCCTGACTTTC CASQTGVGANVLTF
13 - - TRBJ2-7 TRBV10-3 TGTGCCATCAGTGTGGAGGGGTCCTGGGAGCAGTACTTC CAISVEGSWEQYF
16 - - TRBJ2-7 TRBV28 TGTGCCAGCAGTCCTGGCGGGGAAGGGATTTCCTACGAGCAGTACTTC CASSPGGEGISYEQYF
15 - - TRBJ2-7 TRBV6-5 TGTGCCAGCAGTTACTCGCGCGCTAGCTCCTACGAGCAGTACTTC CASSYSRASSYEQYF
14 - - TRBJ2-7 TRBV29-1 TGCAGCGTTGCGGAAGACACGGACTCCTACGAGCAGTACTTC CSVAEDTDSYEQYF
14 - - TRBJ1-4 TRBV29-1 TGCAGCGTTGTTAGCGGACCCCTTAATGAAAAACTGTTTTTT CSVVSGPLNEKLFF
12 - once TRBJ1-1 TRBV25-1 TGTGCCAGCAGTGAAGTCGGGACTGAAGCTTTCTTT CASSEVGTEAFF